The entry below describes one T cell receptor (beta chain). Its antigen is unidentified. Profiled with immunoSEQ multiplex PCR; TCRdb holds only in-frame clones, not every one. Here the sample spans about 32,000 clones, around 80% being singletons. The time point here: week 35, safety follow-up. Vaccination used 300 ug of mutant IDH1 20-mer peptide per dose, with topical imiquimod. The sample originates from a study of a mutant IDH1 vaccine in newly diagnosed glioma. Study summary: Beforehand, treatment had been radiotherapy, temozolomide, or both; the majority received both. Visit V12 happened at week 35; visit V13 happened at week 47.

The germline gives CDR1 MGHRA, CDR2 YSYEKL. Deletions cut 8 bases from V and 3 bases from J, with 13 bases between. This CDR3 has 13 residues. Sequenced here: PBMCs, sampled from a glioma patient whose treatment included an IDH1 peptide vaccine. The rearrangement links TRBV4-1 to TRBJ1-2, with D possibly TRBD1 on 6 matching bases. This receptor was taken from a woman aged 18-29 years with glioma. The CDR3 sequence is CASGQHRDYGYTF. CDR3 in DNA: TGCGCCAGCGGACAGCATAGGGACTATGGCTACACCTTC.